The TCR beta chain described here comes from a study of T cells in Graves' hyperthyroidism and ophthalmopathy. Of note for this clonotype: Its antigen is not identified. Its ends do not fully match the called genes, so a read error is possible.

The CDR3 regions of TCR beta were amplified from RNA transcripts. HTBI primers were the set used in a first-round RT-PCR of the TCR CDR3. TCRdb independently ran MiXCR on the multiplex PCR reads; one entry per CDR3 protein. The profile covers about 460,000 distinct CDR3 sequences, with around a fifth appearing a single time and approximately 54% taken by the ten largest. Orbital computed tomography and thyroid ultrasound, together with serum TRAb and thyroxine and clinical symptoms, were used for diagnoses. Findings and limits, study-wide: Ophthalmopathy and stable hyperthyroidism were separated by a 13 V-J model. Most expanded thyroid clonotypes above 0.001 also appeared in blood.

Germline-derived CDR1 and CDR2 are ENHRY and SYGVKD. The CDR3 runs 15 residues. The clonotype was recovered from a woman aged 70-85 years with Graves' ophthalmopathy. This rearrangement joins TRBV10-3 to TRBJ2-1, with TRBD2 as a possible D gene (5 bases). Specimen: blood. CDR3 nucleotide sequence: TGTGCCATCTGGGCGGGCCCCCGCTCCTCCAATGAGCAGTTCTTC. Encoded protein: CAIWAGPRSSNEQFF.